The T cell receptor beta chain under discussion was sequenced for a study of blood T cell repertoires in COVID-19. Study details: COVID-19 samples from acute and convalescent phases originated in the United States, Italy and Spain. In each case, the material was cDNA or gDNA derived from T cells, B-cell-depleted T cells, or PBMCs.

Source study methods: How many nucleated cells were present was estimated from reference gene primer amplification. Clones were read by immunoSEQ multiplex PCR, and TCRdb kept only the in-frame ones, dropping some. D and trimming were read from the DNA, whereas the V and J calls and clone size are those reported in that table. The sample records 150,000 to 200,000 clones, around 90% being singletons. The sample was peripheral blood. This clonotype was obtained from a man aged 55-75 years with active or convalescent COVID-19.

The CDR3 coding sequence is TGTGCCACCTGTCACGAGCAGTACTTC. Protein: CATCHEQYF. The chain carries TRBV6-4 and TRBJ2-7; D ambiguous. Looked up from germline, CDR1 is MRHNA and CDR2 is SNTAGT. The CDR3 totals 9 residues. The V and J ends lost 10 bases and 5 bases respectively, with 6 bases between them.